This T cell receptor (beta chain) was sequenced in a study of blood T cell repertoires in COVID-19. About the research overall: The analysed material was cDNA or gDNA that came from T cells, B-cell-depleted T cells, or PBMCs.

Original processing methods: Quantification of nucleated cells was approximated via reference gene primer amplification. Assay used: immunoSEQ multiplex PCR; TCRdb lists only in-frame clones, some missing. Clone size and the V and J calls come from that table; the DNA yielded D and trimming. This sample has about 200,000 clones, with 70% to 90% found just once. Germline CDR1 reads SGHNT; CDR2 reads YYREEE (reference sequence). Trimming removed 0 bases from V and 4 bases from J; junction bases left unmatched: 3. The CDR3 is made up of 14 amino acids. This clonotype was sampled from a woman aged 70-85 years with acute or convalescent COVID-19. Sequences were obtained from peripheral blood. J is TRBJ1-2 and V is TRBV5-4, with 7 bases matching TRBD1. The CDR3 loop reads CASSLGGQLYGYTF. The CDR3 DNA reads as TGTGCCAGCAGCTTGGGGGGACAGCTCTATGGCTACACCTTC.